The rows below give T cell receptor beta chains drawn from one sample of a study of vaccination effects on CD4 cells after COVID-19. These receptors have no known antigen. Profiling relied on immunoSEQ multiplex PCR, and the TCRdb table lists in-frame clones only, not all of them. The sample records about 70,000 clones, around 72% being singletons. Sequenced here: CD4+ T cells from PBMCs cultured with HIV peptides, sampled before COVID-19 vaccination. The source of these receptors is a human donor who had a prior SARS-CoV-2 infection. Each CDR3 is given with its conserved first and last residue. Fields, in order: D gene, V gene, J gene, clone size, CDR3 protein, CDR3 DNA. The D gene is left open where the match is weak. Clone size is given for some rows only: seen once, a few or many times, or a class if the clone is expanded.

d_gene: -; v_gene: TRBV2; j_gene: TRBJ1-6; abundance: -; CDR3aa: CASRARGSGNSPLHF; CDR3nt: TGTGCCAGCAGGGCAAGGGGATCTGGTAATTCACCCCTCCACTTT
d_gene: -; v_gene: TRBV15; j_gene: TRBJ1-5; abundance: -; CDR3aa: CATSRARRESGGWGNQPQHF; CDR3nt: TGTGCCACCAGCAGAGCTAGGCGTGAGAGTGGGGGTTGGGGCAATCAGCCCCAGCATTTT
d_gene: -; v_gene: TRBV3-1/TRBV3-2; j_gene: TRBJ1-4; abundance: -; CDR3aa: CASSQVGQANEKLFF; CDR3nt: TGTGCCAGCAGCCAAGTTGGGCAGGCGAATGAAAAACTGTTTTTT
d_gene: TRBD1; v_gene: TRBV11-3; j_gene: TRBJ2-7; abundance: once; CDR3aa: CASSLGQGFYEQYF; CDR3nt: TGTGCCAGCAGCCTGGGACAGGGTTTCTACGAGCAGTACTTC
d_gene: TRBD2; v_gene: TRBV7-6; j_gene: TRBJ2-7; abundance: -; CDR3aa: CASSLRLAGPGEQYF; CDR3nt: TGTGCCAGCAGCTTACGCCTAGCGGGACCGGGTGAGCAGTACTTC
d_gene: -; v_gene: TRBV11-1; j_gene: TRBJ2-1; abundance: -; CDR3aa: CASSLVGGFEQFF; CDR3nt: TGTGCCAGCAGCTTAGTAGGGGGGTTTGAGCAGTTCTTC
d_gene: TRBD2; v_gene: TRBV5-1; j_gene: TRBJ2-3; abundance: -; CDR3aa: CASSLGGGSTDTQYF; CDR3nt: TGCGCCAGCAGCTTGGGCGGGGGAAGCACAGATACGCAGTATTTT
d_gene: -; v_gene: TRBV29-1; j_gene: TRBJ2-7; abundance: -; CDR3aa: CSVGRIRDEQYF; CDR3nt: TGCAGCGTGGGGCGTATCAGGGACGAGCAGTACTTC
d_gene: -; v_gene: TRBV6-6; j_gene: TRBJ2-1; abundance: -; CDR3aa: CASSPGDNEQFF; CDR3nt: TGTGCCAGCAGTCCGGGGGACAATGAGCAGTTCTTC
d_gene: -; v_gene: TRBV6-1; j_gene: TRBJ2-7; abundance: -; CDR3aa: CASSELTSTTHF; CDR3nt: TGTGCCAGCAGTGAATTAACGTCTACCACCCACTTC
d_gene: TRBD1; v_gene: TRBV18; j_gene: TRBJ1-1; abundance: -; CDR3aa: CASSPGQGAGNTEAFF; CDR3nt: TGTGCCAGCTCACCGGGACAGGGGGCCGGAAACACTGAAGCTTTCTTT
d_gene: -; v_gene: TRBV4-3; j_gene: TRBJ2-3; abundance: once; CDR3aa: CASSQDPRGTDTQYF; CDR3nt: TGCGCCAGCAGCCAAGATCCGAGAGGCACAGATACGCAGTATTTT
d_gene: TRBD1; v_gene: TRBV25-1; j_gene: TRBJ1-2; abundance: few; CDR3aa: CASSDRTGQGGYGYTF; CDR3nt: TGTGCCAGCAGTGACCGCACCGGACAGGGCGGCTATGGCTACACCTTC
d_gene: TRBD1; v_gene: TRBV29-1; j_gene: TRBJ1-1; abundance: -; CDR3aa: CSAPFGGQTFMNTEAFF; CDR3nt: TGCAGCGCCCCCTTCGGGGGACAGACCTTCATGAACACTGAAGCTTTCTTT
d_gene: -; v_gene: TRBV18; j_gene: TRBJ1-2; abundance: -; CDR3aa: CASSPVNQLFYGYTF; CDR3nt: TGTGCCAGCTCACCAGTAAATCAGCTTTTCTATGGCTACACCTTC
d_gene: TRBD1; v_gene: TRBV11-3; j_gene: TRBJ2-7; abundance: -; CDR3aa: CASSFQQGEAYEQYF; CDR3nt: TGTGCCAGCAGCTTTCAACAGGGGGAAGCCTACGAGCAGTACTTC
d_gene: -; v_gene: TRBV18; j_gene: TRBJ1-4; abundance: -; CDR3aa: CASSPGALNEKLFF; CDR3nt: TGTGCCAGCTCACCGGGGGCCTTGAATGAAAAACTGTTTTTT
d_gene: -; v_gene: TRBV10-3; j_gene: TRBJ1-2; abundance: -; CDR3aa: CAVWGAGHSYGYTF; CDR3nt: TGTGCCGTATGGGGGGCGGGACACAGCTATGGCTACACCTTC
d_gene: TRBD1; v_gene: TRBV7-2; j_gene: TRBJ1-6; abundance: few; CDR3aa: CASSLDRGNSPLHF; CDR3nt: TGTGCCAGCAGCTTAGACAGGGGGAATTCACCCCTCCACTTT
d_gene: TRBD2; v_gene: TRBV13; j_gene: TRBJ2-1; abundance: -; CDR3aa: CASSTKGLAAYNEQFF; CDR3nt: TGTGCCAGCAGCACCAAGGGACTAGCAGCCTACAATGAGCAGTTCTTC
d_gene: -; v_gene: TRBV2; j_gene: TRBJ2-1; abundance: -; CDR3aa: CASRQGSAYNEQFF; CDR3nt: TGTGCCAGCAGACAGGGCAGCGCCTACAATGAGCAGTTCTTC
d_gene: TRBD1; v_gene: TRBV27; j_gene: TRBJ2-7; abundance: -; CDR3aa: CASSMTGGAEQYF; CDR3nt: TGTGCCAGCAGCATGACAGGGGGGGCCGAGCAGTACTTC
d_gene: -; v_gene: TRBV19; j_gene: TRBJ2-7; abundance: -; CDR3aa: CASSITENYEQYF; CDR3nt: TGTGCCAGTAGTATAACCGAAAACTACGAGCAGTACTTC
d_gene: TRBD2; v_gene: TRBV3-1/TRBV3-2; j_gene: TRBJ2-7; abundance: -; CDR3aa: CASTGTSGAYEQYF; CDR3nt: TGTGCCAGCACCGGGACTAGCGGAGCCTACGAGCAGTACTTC
d_gene: TRBD2; v_gene: TRBV15; j_gene: TRBJ2-1; abundance: -; CDR3aa: CATSSGLAHNEQFF; CDR3nt: TGTGCCACCAGCAGTGGACTAGCCCACAATGAGCAGTTCTTC
d_gene: TRBD2; v_gene: TRBV7-2; j_gene: TRBJ2-7; abundance: -; CDR3aa: CASSPRGERRVSYEQYF; CDR3nt: TGTGCCAGCAGCCCGCGGGGGGAGCGGAGGGTTTCCTACGAGCAGTACTTC
d_gene: TRBD1; v_gene: TRBV2; j_gene: TRBJ1-6; abundance: -; CDR3aa: CASRKQGAMDSPLHF; CDR3nt: TGTGCCAGCAGAAAACAGGGGGCAATGGATTCACCCCTCCACTTT
d_gene: -; v_gene: TRBV2; j_gene: TRBJ2-1; abundance: -; CDR3aa: CASKGRSHEQFF; CDR3nt: TGTGCCAGCAAAGGCAGGTCCCATGAGCAGTTCTTC